The 21 T cell receptor beta chains given below trace back to one sample, sequenced in a study of blood T cell repertoires in COVID-19. Repertoires were generated with immunoSEQ multiplex PCR, while TCRdb's copy carries only in-frame clones and drops some. In the table there are about 310,000 clones, 75% to 90% of which are singletons. The sequencing input was PBMCs or T cells enriched from blood (not recorded which). Receptors were obtained from a man in his 60s who had recovered from COVID-19.

For this clone: The identical CDR3 is also encoded by other nucleotide sequences in the sample. This chain joins TRBV19 and TRBJ1-6; D call uncertain. Germline CDR1 is LNHDA and CDR2 is SQIVND (reference sequence). This CDR3 is built from 14 residues. V lost 5 bases to trimming and J lost 0 bases, with 5 bases between them. The CDR3 DNA reads TGTGCCAGTAGTTTGAGCTCCTATAATTCACCCCTCCACTTT. It is translated as CASSLSSYNSPLHF.

The chain is built from TRBV3-1 (or the pseudogene TRBV3-2) and TRBJ1-5, with D possibly TRBD1 on 6 matching bases. Looked up from germline, CDR1 is LGHDT and CDR2 is YNNKEL (reference sequence). This CDR3 spans 17 amino acids. V lost 0 bases, J lost 4 bases, and 16 bases lay in between. The CDR3 is CASSQEDFRGKNQPQHF. The CDR3 nucleotides read TGTGCCAGCAGCCAAGAAGATTTCAGGGGCAAAAATCAGCCCCAGCATTTT.

The gene calls are TRBV4-3 and TRBJ2-5; a weak D match, TRBD1 (6 bases). This CDR3 has 16 residues. CDR1 and CDR2 (germline): LGHNA, YSLEER. V was trimmed by 2 bases and J by 2 bases, leaving 15 bases between them. The CDR3, as DNA: TGCGCCAGCAGCCAATGGGGTGGGGGCGGACAAGAGACCCAGTACTTC. This gives the protein CASSQWGGGGQETQYF.

The V and J genes are TRBV12-3 or TRBV12-4 and TRBJ2-5, with D uncertain. This CDR3 has 12 amino acids. The V gene lost 5 bases and the J gene lost 4 bases, with 8 bases spanning the gap. The CDR3 loop reads CASSINRETQYF. Written as DNA, the CDR3 is TGTGCCAGCAGTATTAACAGAGAGACCCAGTACTTC.

This clone was detected only once. This chain connects TRBV6-5 to TRBJ1-2; D is unclear. The ends were cut back, 7 bases at V and 2 bases at J, with 11 bases in the middle. The CDR3 runs 13 residues. Looked up from germline, CDR1 is MNHEY and CDR2 is SVGAGI. The CDR3 loop is CASKIPGNYGYTF. The CDR3 region has the DNA TGTGCCAGCAAGATTCCGGGGAACTATGGCTACACCTTC.

The chain links TRBV7-3 to TRBJ2-7; a possible D gene is TRBD2 (6 bases). Per the germline V gene, CDR1 is SGHTA and CDR2 is FQGTGA. The CDR3 covers 15 residues. V dropped 5 bases and J dropped 3 bases, with 17 bases sitting between them. CDR3 residues: CASSDGGGLLYEQYF. The DNA for the CDR3 is TGTGCCAGCAGCGACGGGGGAGGCCTGCTCTACGAGCAGTACTTC.

The rearrangement links TRBV6-1 to TRBJ1-6; D possibly corresponds to TRBD1 (5 bases). The CDR3 sequence is 14 residues long. Germline V gives CDR1 MNHNS, CDR2 SASEGT. The V and J ends lost 2 bases and 7 bases respectively, with 9 bases between them. CDR3 bases: TGTGCCAGCAGTGAACAGGGTGGCAATTCACCCCTCCACTTT. It encodes CASSEQGGNSPLHF.

V gene TRBV28 combines with J gene TRBJ2-1; no reliable D call. The CDR3 runs 17 residues. The V end was cut by 5 bases, the J end by 1 base, with 18 bases between. CDR1 and CDR2 (germline): MDHEN, SYDVKM. The CDR3 sequence: CASSPLPFILSYNEQFF. CDR3 coding DNA: TGTGCCAGCAGTCCCCTACCCTTTATTTTGTCCTACAATGAGCAGTTCTTC.

The chain carries TRBV11-2 and TRBJ1-4; D unclear. V gave up 5 bases and J gave up 7 bases, with 14 bases separating them. The CDR3 has 14 amino acids. Germline V CDR1 and CDR2: SGHAT, FQNNGV. The DNA of the CDR3 is TGTGCCAGCAGCCCCGGGAGCTTATCTGAAAAACTGTTTTTT. As protein: CASSPGSLSEKLFF. The variable domain in full, completed from reference TRBV11-2 and TRBJ1-4, reads EAGVAQSPRYKIIEKRQSVAFWCNPISGHATLYWYQQILGQGPKLLIQFQNNGVVDDSQLPKDRFSAERLKGVDSTLKIQPAKLEDSAVYLCASSPGSLSEKLFFGSGTQLSVL.

The V gene is TRBV5-1, the J gene TRBJ2-2; TRBD2 aligns across 13 bases. Trimming at V came to 1 base and at J to 5 bases, leaving 5 bases not matched to a gene. CDR3 size: 17 residues. Looked up from germline, CDR1 is SGHRS and CDR2 is YFSETQ. The CDR3 spells CASSLNGLAGETGELFF. In DNA form, the CDR3 reads TGCGCCAGCAGCTTGAACGGACTAGCGGGAGAAACCGGGGAGCTGTTTTTT.

CDR3 in DNA: TGTGCCAGCAAGGGACAGCCGAACACTGAAGCTTTCTTT. It translates to CASKGQPNTEAFF. The chain is built from TRBV2 and TRBJ1-1, with 7 nucleotides matching TRBD1. Germline V gene sequence: CDR1 SNHLY, CDR2 FYNNEI. The ends lost 7 bases at V and 1 base at J; junction bases unmatched: 3. This CDR3 has 13 amino acids. The variable domain in full, completed from reference TRBV2 and TRBJ1-1, reads EPEVTQTPSHQVTQMGQEVILRCVPISNHLYFYWYRQILGQKVEFLVSFYNNEISEKSEIFDDQFSVERPDGSNFTLKIRSTKLEDSAMYFCASKGQPNTEAFFGQGTRLTVV.

This rearrangement joins TRBV3-1 (or the pseudogene TRBV3-2) to TRBJ2-1; 9 nucleotides match TRBD2. The CDR3 spans 16 residues. Germline values: CDR1 LGHDT, CDR2 YNNKEL (reference sequence). J lost 8 bases, V lost 0 bases, and 8 bases had no gene match. CDR3 loop: CASSQDLASGMDEQFF. The DNA of the CDR3 is TGTGCCAGCAGCCAAGATTTGGCTAGCGGGATGGATGAGCAGTTCTTC.

The chain uses TRBV19 and TRBJ2-2, with TRBD1 as a possible D gene (6 bases). Deletions cut 5 bases from V and 5 bases from J, with 21 bases between. The germline gives CDR1 LNHDA, CDR2 SQIVND (reference sequence). This CDR3 is built from 17 residues. In DNA, the CDR3 is TGTGCCAGTAGTCCGGGATGGTCTAGGGGGATAACCGGGGAGCTGTTTTTT. Translating it yields CASSPGWSRGITGELFF.

The chain employs TRBV25-1 and TRBJ2-1; a possible D gene is TRBD1 (6 bases). Germline loops: CDR1 MGHDK, CDR2 SYGVNS. V dropped 0 bases and J dropped 5 bases, with 8 bases sitting between them. CDR3 length equals 14 residues. In DNA, the CDR3 is TGTGCCAGCAGTGAATACAGGGGCCACAATGAGCAGTTCTTC. This gives the protein CASSEYRGHNEQFF.

The chain employs TRBV18 and TRBJ2-3; 12 bases are shared with TRBD2. After removal of 3 bases from V and 2 bases from J, the junction contained 9 bases not matched to a gene. The CDR3 consists of 18 residues. CDR1 and CDR2 from the germline V gene are KGHSH and LQKENI. The CDR3 DNA reads as TGTGCCAGCTCACCTCTAGCGGGAGGGCCGCTGATCACAGATACGCAGTATTTT. As protein: CASSPLAGGPLITDTQYF. The complete variable domain, with remaining parts taken from reference TRBV18 and TRBJ2-3, reads NAGVMQNPRHLVRRRGQEARLRCSPMKGHSHVYWYRQLPEEGLKFMVYLQKENIIDESGMPKERFSAEFPKEGPSILRIQQVVRGDSAAYFCASSPLAGGPLITDTQYFGPGTRLTVL.

The V and J genes are TRBV18 and TRBJ1-4; TRBD1 matches 7 bases. V lost 6 bases and J lost 4; bases outside the gene matches: 8. CDR1 KGHSH and CDR2 LQKENI come from the germline V gene. This CDR3 spans 15 amino acids. CDR3 in DNA: TGTGCCAGCTCCCGAGGGGGACAGCATAATGAAAAACTGTTTTTT. Encoded protein: CASSRGGQHNEKLFF.

V usage is TRBV28 and J usage is TRBJ2-7, with 9 bases that match TRBD1. Trimming took 4 bases from V and 4 from J; bases not matched to a gene: 8. Germline CDR1 is MDHEN and CDR2 is SYDVKM. CDR3 length: 15 amino acids. The CDR3 nucleotides are TGTGCCAGCAGTTCACCGGGACAGGGTACTTACGAGCAGTACTTC. Its protein is CASSSPGQGTYEQYF.

The rearrangement links TRBV18 to TRBJ1-4, with a weak D call TRBD1 (5 bases). The CDR3 is 12 amino acids. The V and J ends lost 3 bases and 8 bases respectively, with 7 bases between them. Germline V CDR1 and CDR2: KGHSH, LQKENI. CDR3 DNA sequence: TGTGCCAGCTCACCCGCAGGGGAAAAACTGTTTTTT. Its translation: CASSPAGEKLFF.

This chain joins TRBV5-1 and TRBJ1-1; D is unclear. V lost 0 bases and J 0 bases, leaving 9 bases between the germline ends. Germline V gene lookup returns CDR1 SGHRS and CDR2 YFSETQ. The CDR3 is 15 residues long. CDR3: CASSLESEVNTEAFF. In DNA form, the CDR3 reads TGCGCCAGCAGCTTGGAGTCAGAAGTGAACACTGAAGCTTTCTTT.

V gene TRBV9 combines with J gene TRBJ2-2; 12 bases line up with TRBD2. The junction had 11 bases not matched to a gene; V was cut back by 3 bases and J by 5 bases. The CDR3 loop spans 18 amino acids. In germline, CDR1 is SGDLS, CDR2 YYNGEE. The CDR3, as DNA: TGTGCCAGCAGCGCAGGGACTAGCGGGCTATCGAGGACCGGGGAGCTGTTTTTT. Amino acid sequence: CASSAGTSGLSRTGELFF.

This chain uses TRBV15 with TRBJ1-3, with 8 bases that match TRBD1. The CDR3 is 16 amino acids. V dropped 2 bases and J dropped 1; count of bases not matched to a gene: 4. CDR1 is LNHNV and CDR2 is YYDKDF in the germline V gene (reference sequence). DNA for the CDR3: TGTGCCACCAGCAGAAACAGGGGGGGTTCTGGAAACACCATATATTTT. Encoded protein: CATSRNRGGSGNTIYF. Full variable domain (missing parts from reference TRBV15 and TRBJ1-3): DAMVIQNPRYQVTQFGKPVTLSCSQTLNHNVMYWYQQKSSQAPKLLFHYYDKDFNNEADTPDNFQSRRPNTSFCFLDIRSPGLGDTAMYLCATSRNRGGSGNTIYFGEGSWLTVV.